The rows below give T cell receptor beta chains drawn from one sample of a study of identical twins. TCRdb re-derived calls from the 5' RACE reads in MiXCR, one entry per CDR3 protein. In the table there are approximately 550,000 distinct CDR3 sequences, approximately 20% of which are singletons. This sample was also put to use in a study of yellow fever vaccine responses in identical twins.

Sequenced sample: CD4+ T cells sorted from blood. The receptors stem from a woman younger than 35 in good health. Both conserved end residues are part of each CDR3.

V gene,J gene,CDR3 protein
TRBV4-1,TRBJ2-2,CASSQYPGANTGELFF
TRBV29-1,TRBJ1-2,CSARGNNYGYTF
TRBV5-6,TRBJ2-7,CASSPPRNRGNYEQYF
TRBV28,TRBJ1-6,CASRNGQNHSPLHF
TRBV6-5,TRBJ1-1,CASSYEQGVIPAFF
TRBV5-1,TRBJ1-1,CASKWGRELTEAFF
TRBV12-3/TRBV12-4,TRBJ2-6,CASSLAMTGVTPFF
TRBV4-1,TRBJ2-2,CASSQLRTNTGELFF
TRBV28,TRBJ2-2,CASRDSYLQDTGELFF
TRBV12-3/TRBV12-4,TRBJ2-3,CASSFGLASTDTQYF
TRBV12-3/TRBV12-4,TRBJ2-1,CASSLSSGSHNEQFF
TRBV20-1,TRBJ2-7,CSARSGSGSYEQYF
TRBV5-1,TRBJ2-1,CASTRTTSSEGNEQFF
TRBV12-5,TRBJ2-7,CASGLVYVGTGTYEQYF
TRBV6-1,TRBJ2-1,CASSQSGNYNEQFF
TRBV15,TRBJ2-7,CATSRYRSNSYEQYF
TRBV4-1,TRBJ2-1,CASSQDIQSFHEQFF
TRBV29-1,TRBJ2-1,CSVEGVFGEQFF
TRBV3-1,TRBJ1-5,CASSSSGGNQPQHF
TRBV6-4,TRBJ1-1,CASRTERMNTEAFF
TRBV2,TRBJ1-3,CASSTRTGSSGNTIYF
TRBV5-1,TRBJ2-2,CASSQTSGSSNTGELFF
TRBV12-3/TRBV12-4,TRBJ2-5,CASSFRAGGEKETQYF
TRBV28,TRBJ2-7,CASTRPFEQYF
TRBV5-1,TRBJ2-2,CASSGTGTAGTTGELFF
TRBV5-1,TRBJ2-3,CASSLVLTSTDTQYF
TRBV12-3/TRBV12-4,TRBJ1-3,CASRAGSSSGNTIYF